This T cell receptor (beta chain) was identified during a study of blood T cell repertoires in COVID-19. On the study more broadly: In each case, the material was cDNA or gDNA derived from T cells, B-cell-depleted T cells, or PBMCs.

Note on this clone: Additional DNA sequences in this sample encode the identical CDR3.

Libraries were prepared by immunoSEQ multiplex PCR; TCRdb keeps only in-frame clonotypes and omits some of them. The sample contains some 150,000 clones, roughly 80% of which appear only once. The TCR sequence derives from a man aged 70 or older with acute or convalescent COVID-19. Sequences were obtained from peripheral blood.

CDR3 loop: CASSPLSGGNQPQHF. In nucleotides, the CDR3 is TGTGCCAGCAGTCCCCTTTCCGGTGGCAATCAGCCCCAGCATTTT. This rearrangement joins TRBV28 to TRBJ1-5; D not resolved. V lost 5 bases to trimming and J lost 2 bases, with 13 bases between them. Germline V CDR1 and CDR2: MDHEN, SYDVKM. The CDR3 spans 15 residues. Full variable domain (missing parts from reference TRBV28 and TRBJ1-5): DVKVTQSSRYLVKRTGEKVFLECVQDMDHENMFWYRQDPGLGLRLIYFSYDVKMKEKGDIPEGYSVSREKKERFSLILESASTNQTSMYLCASSPLSGGNQPQHFGDGTRLSIL.